The rows below give T cell receptor beta chains drawn from one sample of a study of blood T cell repertoires in COVID-19. Profiling relied on immunoSEQ multiplex PCR, and the TCRdb table lists in-frame clones only, not all of them. The sample gives roughly 87,000 clones, approximately 86% of which show up once; around 5.3% is in the top ten. Sequenced input: peripheral blood. These receptors were obtained from a man between 40 and 49 years old with acute or convalescent COVID-19. CDR3s include the opening cysteine and the closing phenylalanine or tryptophan.

v_call,j_call,cdr3_aa
TRBV7-9,TRBJ1-2,CASSPPGGLGYTF
TRBV30,TRBJ1-1,CAWSATGTKGFNTEAFF
TRBV9,TRBJ2-3,CASSVAAGGHTDTQYF
TRBV19,TRBJ2-2,CASSISSGRAWDGELFF
TRBV19,TRBJ1-2,CASNPTGGEGYTF
TRBV27,TRBJ1-5,CASSLGSDQPQHF
TRBV6-5,TRBJ1-2,CASSSPTQGRGYGYTF
TRBV25-1,TRBJ2-1,CASRLAGGPSSYNEQFF
TRBV23-1,TRBJ1-1,CASSQKTGGYTEAFF
TRBV5-1,TRBJ2-2,CASMAGGYSGELFF
TRBV30,TRBJ1-2,CAWSSKTGVSYGYTF
TRBV18,TRBJ2-2,CASSPVANTGELFF
TRBV3-1/TRBV3-2,TRBJ1-1,CASSQDFGEAFF
TRBV4-1,TRBJ2-1,CASSQVGGSYNEQFF
TRBV24-1,TRBJ1-2,CATSDYGSSGYTF
TRBV5-4,TRBJ2-7,CASSLGLGGSAYEQYF
TRBV9,TRBJ1-5,CASSGGRSNQPQHF
TRBV9,TRBJ1-6,CASSVGGGANSPLHF
TRBV19,TRBJ1-1,CASSIGPASTEAFF
TRBV10-3,TRBJ1-2,CAISGQLKYGYTF
TRBV3-1/TRBV3-2,TRBJ1-2,CASSPTPGGNYGYTF
TRBV20-1,TRBJ1-1,CSASAGTGFIGAFF
TRBV4-3,TRBJ1-4,CASSQVRGPIEKLFF
TRBV5-6,TRBJ1-1,CASSPMTGGNTEAFF
TRBV25-1,TRBJ1-4,CASSESGGKNEKLFF
TRBV21-1,TRBJ1-1,CASSSKFSQGCYTEAFF
TRBV5-1,TRBJ2-3,CASSLRPGQSTDTQYF
TRBV30,TRBJ2-3,CAWSVRTSGGMTLGDTQYF
TRBV12-5,TRBJ1-1,CASGLVLAGMTEAFF
TRBV5-5,TRBJ2-7,CASTYGGNNYEQYF
TRBV21-1,TRBJ1-1,CASSNPPGQAPRIPEAFF
TRBV30,TRBJ2-7,CAWSVLGLAGGTYEQYF
TRBV7-2,TRBJ1-1,CASSLWTGDGTEAFF
TRBV5-4,TRBJ1-2,CASSLGGSDGYTF
TRBV29-1,TRBJ1-1,CSPDGGGLGGEAFF
TRBV5-1,TRBJ1-4,CASSRGQGEGKLFF
TRBV19,TRBJ2-7,CASSSARQGPYEQYF
TRBV9,TRBJ1-2,CASSVAGRVSGYTF
TRBV3-1/TRBV3-2,TRBJ2-7,CASSHTSGGGEQYF
TRBV9,TRBJ2-3,CASSADPRLAGGETGDTQYF
TRBV2,TRBJ1-6,CASTLRDSFNSPLHF
TRBV6-1,TRBJ1-2,CASSEGGRDYNYGYTF
TRBV30,TRBJ2-1,CAWSRQSYNEQFF
TRBV19,TRBJ2-2,CASNAAGARELFF
TRBV4-3,TRBJ1-1,CASSQDRVLNTEAFF
TRBV5-1,TRBJ1-2,CASSLVPQGGYGYTF
TRBV19,TRBJ2-3,CASTKGPLTDTQYF